This entry lists 13 T cell receptor beta chains sequenced from one sample in a study of blood T cell repertoires in COVID-19. The repertoire was sequenced with immunoSEQ multiplex PCR; TCRdb's copy has only in-frame clones and lacks some. The sample lists some 180,000 clones; approximately 80% were seen once. The source material was peripheral blood. Every receptor here comes from a woman aged 35 to 49 with COVID-19, enrolled during active disease.

This sequence joins TRBV2 and TRBJ2-1, with 8 bases lining up with TRBD2. V shed 5 bases, J shed 6 bases, and the junction held 6 bases outside the gene matches. The CDR3 contains 14 residues. Germline CDR1 and CDR2: SNHLY and FYNNEI. The CDR3 spells CASSLTSAPNEQFF. The CDR3 region has the DNA TGTGCCAGCAGTCTGACTAGCGCGCCCAATGAGCAGTTCTTC. Based on the CDR3 plus reference TRBV2 and TRBJ2-1, the full variable domain is EPEVTQTPSHQVTQMGQEVILRCVPISNHLYFYWYRQILGQKVEFLVSFYNNEISEKSEIFDDQFSVERPDGSNFTLKIRSTKLEDSAMYFCASSLTSAPNEQFFGPGTRLTVL.

This sequence joins TRBV6-4 and TRBJ2-3; TRBD1 matches 7 bases. The CDR3 runs to 13 residues. CDR1 and CDR2 from the germline V gene are MRHNA and SNTAGT. Losses at the gene ends were 5 bases for V and 4 bases for J; bases not matched to a gene: 3. CDR3 sequence: CASSRQGADTQYF. The DNA for the CDR3 is TGTGCCAGCAGTCGACAGGGCGCAGATACGCAGTATTTT.

The chain combines TRBV28 with TRBJ2-7, with 7 nucleotides matching TRBD1. This CDR3 contains 15 residues. Germline V gene lookup returns CDR1 MDHEN and CDR2 SYDVKM. The trim removed 5 bases at V and 4 bases at J, leaving 11 bases unmatched. For the CDR3, the DNA is TGTGCCAGCAGTGCGACAGGGACGGGAAATTACGAGCAGTACTTC. It specifies CASSATGTGNYEQYF.

The gene calls are TRBV27 and TRBJ1-1; 9 nucleotides agree with TRBD1. CDR1 and CDR2 (germline): MNHEY, SMNVEV (reference sequence). The CDR3 has 16 amino acids. The V segment lost 6 bases and the J segment 5 bases; nucleotides outside the gene matches: 13. CDR3 DNA: TGTGCCAGCAGGGGATACAGGGGGCAATCGTATACTGAAGCTTTCTTT. It codes for CASRGYRGQSYTEAFF.

The rearrangement uses TRBV6-5 and TRBJ2-1; D is perhaps TRBD1 (6 bases). Germline CDR1 and CDR2: MNHEY and SVGAGI. CDR3 length: 14 amino acids. The V end was cut by 0 bases, the J end by 8 bases, with 11 bases between. This chain's CDR3 is CASSYSPGDDEQFF. In DNA, the CDR3 is TGTGCCAGCAGTTACTCCCCAGGGGACGATGAGCAGTTCTTC.

The gene calls are TRBV19 and TRBJ1-2, with D uncertain. V was clipped by 10 bases and J by 2 bases, with 11 bases between them. From germline, CDR1 is LNHDA and CDR2 SQIVND (reference sequence). The length of the CDR3 is 12 residues. CDR3 coding DNA: TGTGCCACTACCGGAGTCAACTATGGCTACACCTTC. Protein: CATTGVNYGYTF.

The CDR3 DNA sequence: TGTGCCAGCTCACCGGACCTAGCCTCCTCCTACGAGCAGTACTTC. It codes for CASSPDLASSYEQYF. The rearrangement links TRBV18 to TRBJ2-7, with D possibly matching TRBD2 (5 bases). Trimming removed 3 bases at V and 0 bases at J, with 12 bases between. The CDR3 loop spans 15 amino acids. The germline V gene has CDR1 KGHSH and CDR2 LQKENI.

The V and J genes are TRBV5-1 and TRBJ2-3, with D maybe TRBD1 (6 bases). The CDR3 covers 13 residues. Germline lookup yields CDR1 SGHRS and CDR2 YFSETQ. V was pared by 4 bases and J by 8 bases, with 14 bases between. The CDR3 here is CASSARQAGTQYF. The DNA for the CDR3 is TGCGCCAGCAGCGCCCGACAGGCAGGTACGCAGTATTTT.

CDR3 bases: TGTGCCAGCAGCTTACAGGGGACTAATTCACCCCTCCACTTT. It yields the protein CASSLQGTNSPLHF. The chain links TRBV5-6 to TRBJ1-6, with 7 nucleotides matching TRBD1. The CDR3 runs to 14 residues. The ends lost 2 bases at V and 6 bases at J; junction bases unmatched: 2. Germline assignment: CDR1 SGHDT and CDR2 YYEEEE.

The genes are TRBV7-8 and TRBJ1-2; 8 bases fit TRBD1. Germline-derived CDR1 and CDR2 are SGHVS and FQNEAQ. The CDR3 has 13 amino acids. V gave up 6 bases and J gave up 6 bases; unmatched junction bases: 6. The CDR3 loop is CASRRTGLDGYTF. CDR3 nucleotides: TGTGCCAGCAGACGGACAGGGTTGGATGGCTACACCTTC. Filled out from reference TRBV7-8 and TRBJ1-2, the complete variable domain reads GAGVSQSPRYKVAKRGQDVALRCDPISGHVSLFWYQQALGQGPEFLTYFQNEAQLDKSGLPSDRFFAERPEGSVSTLKIQRTQQEDSAVYLCASRRTGLDGYTFGSGTRLTVV.

This chain links TRBV5-1 with TRBJ2-7; TRBD1 agrees at 10 bases. CDR3 length equals 18 residues. CDR1 SGHRS and CDR2 YFSETQ come from the germline V gene. Germline trimming cut 2 bases from V and 4 bases from J; bases unmatched to any gene: 15. The CDR3 is CASSFGTGVSSGSYEQYF. DNA of the CDR3: TGCGCCAGCAGCTTCGGGACAGGGGTATCTAGCGGGTCTTACGAGCAGTACTTC. Filled out from reference TRBV5-1 and TRBJ2-7, the complete variable domain reads KAGVTQTPRYLIKTRGQQVTLSCSPISGHRSVSWYQQTPGQGLQFLFEYFSETQRNKGNFPGRFSGRQFSNSRSEMNVSTLELGDSALYLCASSFGTGVSSGSYEQYFGPGTRLTVT.

V and J are TRBV6-5 and TRBJ2-7, with 12 nucleotides matching TRBD1. The CDR3 extends over 14 amino acids. The J segment lost 5 bases and the V segment lost 6 bases, leaving 5 bases of the junction unmatched. Looked up from germline, CDR1 is MNHEY and CDR2 is SVGAGI. The CDR3 DNA is TGTGCCAGCAGAGGGACAGGGGGCGTCCACGAGCAGTACTTC. Translation: CASRGTGGVHEQYF.

The rearrangement links TRBV5-6 to TRBJ2-3, with D possibly matching TRBD2 (6 bases). V gave up 4 bases and J gave up 0 bases, with 21 bases separating them. The CDR3 runs 18 residues. Germline V gene lookup returns CDR1 SGHDT and CDR2 YYEEEE. CDR3 region: CASSPLTLMGTSTDTQYF. In DNA form, the CDR3 reads TGTGCCAGCAGCCCGTTGACATTGATGGGGACTAGCACAGATACGCAGTATTTT.